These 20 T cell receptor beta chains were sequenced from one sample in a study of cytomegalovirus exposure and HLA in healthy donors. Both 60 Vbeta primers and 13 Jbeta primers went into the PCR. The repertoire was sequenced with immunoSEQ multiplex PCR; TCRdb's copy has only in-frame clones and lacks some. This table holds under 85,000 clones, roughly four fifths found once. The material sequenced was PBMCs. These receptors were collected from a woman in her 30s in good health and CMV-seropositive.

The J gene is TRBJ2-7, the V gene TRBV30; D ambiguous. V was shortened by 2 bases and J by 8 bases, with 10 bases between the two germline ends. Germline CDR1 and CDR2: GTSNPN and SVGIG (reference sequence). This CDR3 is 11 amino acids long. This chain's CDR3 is CAWSSLSQQYF. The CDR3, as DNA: TGTGCCTGGAGTTCTTTATCCCAGCAGTACTTC.

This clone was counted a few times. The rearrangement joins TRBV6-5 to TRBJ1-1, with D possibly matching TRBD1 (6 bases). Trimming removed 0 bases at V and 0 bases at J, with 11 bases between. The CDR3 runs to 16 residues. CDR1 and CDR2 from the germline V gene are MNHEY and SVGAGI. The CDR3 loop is CASSYSWGRMNTEAFF. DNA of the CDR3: TGTGCCAGCAGTTACTCCTGGGGGCGCATGAACACTGAAGCTTTCTTT.

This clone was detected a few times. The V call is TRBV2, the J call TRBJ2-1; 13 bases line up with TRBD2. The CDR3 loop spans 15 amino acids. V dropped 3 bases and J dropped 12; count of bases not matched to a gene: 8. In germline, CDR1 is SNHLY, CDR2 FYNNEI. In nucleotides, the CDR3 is TGTGCCAGCAGTGACGCTGGACTAGCGGGAGTAGGGCAGTTCTTC. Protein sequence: CASSDAGLAGVGQFF.

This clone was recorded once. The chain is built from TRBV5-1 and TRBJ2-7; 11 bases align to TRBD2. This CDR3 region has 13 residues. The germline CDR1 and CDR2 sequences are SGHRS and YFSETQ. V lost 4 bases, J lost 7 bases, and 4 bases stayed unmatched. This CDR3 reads CASSLGLAGEQYF. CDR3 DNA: TGCGCCAGCAGCCTCGGACTAGCGGGTGAGCAGTACTTC.

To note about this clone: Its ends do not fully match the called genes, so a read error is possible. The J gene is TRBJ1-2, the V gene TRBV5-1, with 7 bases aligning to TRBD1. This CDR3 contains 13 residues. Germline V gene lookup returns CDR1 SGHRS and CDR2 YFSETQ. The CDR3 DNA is TGCGCCAGCAGTTTGGGACAGTCCAGCGGCTACACCTTC. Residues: CASSLGQSSGYTF. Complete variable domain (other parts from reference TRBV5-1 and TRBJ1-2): KAGVTQTPRYLIKTRGQQVTLSCSPISGHRSVSWYQQTPGQGLQFLFEYFSETQRNKGNFPGRFSGRQFSNSRSEMNVSTLELGDSALYLCASSLGQSSGYTFGSGTRLTVV.

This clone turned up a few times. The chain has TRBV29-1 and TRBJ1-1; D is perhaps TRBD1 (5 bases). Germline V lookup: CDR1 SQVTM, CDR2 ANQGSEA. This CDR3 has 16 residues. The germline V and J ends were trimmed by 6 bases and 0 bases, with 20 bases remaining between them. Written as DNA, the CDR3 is TGCAGCGTCACCCCTCGGGGGGGTGCCATGAACACTGAAGCTTTCTTT. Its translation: CSVTPRGGAMNTEAFF.

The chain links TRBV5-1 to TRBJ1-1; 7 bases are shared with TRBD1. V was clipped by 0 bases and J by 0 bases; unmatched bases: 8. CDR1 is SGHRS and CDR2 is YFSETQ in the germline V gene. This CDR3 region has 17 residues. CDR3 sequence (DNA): TGCGCCAGCAGCTTGGGGGGCAGGGGGATGGTGAACACTGAAGCTTTCTTT. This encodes CASSLGGRGMVNTEAFF.

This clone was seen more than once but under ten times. CDR3 in amino acids: CASSQVSWTEAFF. CDR3 DNA: TGCGCCAGCAGCCAAGTTAGCTGGACTGAAGCTTTCTTT. The V and J genes are TRBV4-3 and TRBJ1-1; D not resolved. The V gene lost 1 base and the J gene lost 5 bases, with 8 bases spanning the gap. CDR1 and CDR2 from the germline V gene are LGHNA and YSLEER. This CDR3 is 13 amino acids long.

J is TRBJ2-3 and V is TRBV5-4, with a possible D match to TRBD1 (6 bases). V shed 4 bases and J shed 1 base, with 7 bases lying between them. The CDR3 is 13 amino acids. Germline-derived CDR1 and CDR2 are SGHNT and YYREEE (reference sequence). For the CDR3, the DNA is TGTGCCAGCAGCCGACAGGGCACAGATACGCAGTATTTT. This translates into CASSRQGTDTQYF.

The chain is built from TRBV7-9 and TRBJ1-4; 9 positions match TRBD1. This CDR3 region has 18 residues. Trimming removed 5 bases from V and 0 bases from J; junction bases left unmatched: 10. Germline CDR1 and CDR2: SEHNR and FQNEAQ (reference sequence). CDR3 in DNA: TGTGCCAGCAGCCGGCGGACAGGGGAGACTTCAACTAATGAAAAACTGTTTTTT. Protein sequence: CASSRRTGETSTNEKLFF. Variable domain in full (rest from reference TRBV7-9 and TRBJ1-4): DTGVSQNPRHKITKRGQNVTFRCDPISEHNRLYWYRQTLGQGPEFLTYFQNEAQLEKSRLLSDRFSAERPKGSFSTLEIQRTEQGDSAMYLCASSRRTGETSTNEKLFFGSGTQLSVL.

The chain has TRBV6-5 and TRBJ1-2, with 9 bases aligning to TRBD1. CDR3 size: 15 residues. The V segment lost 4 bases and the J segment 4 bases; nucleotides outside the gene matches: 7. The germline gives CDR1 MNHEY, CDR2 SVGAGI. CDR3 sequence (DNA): TGTGCCAGCAGTTGGGCCGCGGACAGGGGCTATGGCTACACCTTC. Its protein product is CASSWAADRGYGYTF.

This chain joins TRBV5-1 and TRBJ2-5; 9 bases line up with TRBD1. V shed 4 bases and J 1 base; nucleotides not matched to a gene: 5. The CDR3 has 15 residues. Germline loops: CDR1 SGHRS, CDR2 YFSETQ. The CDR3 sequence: CASSGGQGSQETQYF. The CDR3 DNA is TGCGCCAGCAGCGGCGGACAGGGGTCCCAAGAGACCCAGTACTTC.

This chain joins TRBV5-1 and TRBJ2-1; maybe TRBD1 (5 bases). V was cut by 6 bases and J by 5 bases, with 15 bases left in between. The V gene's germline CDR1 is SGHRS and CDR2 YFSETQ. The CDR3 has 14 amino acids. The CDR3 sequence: CASTPSAGNNEQFF. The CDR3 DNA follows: TGCGCCAGCACCCCGAGTGCAGGGAACAATGAGCAGTTCTTC.

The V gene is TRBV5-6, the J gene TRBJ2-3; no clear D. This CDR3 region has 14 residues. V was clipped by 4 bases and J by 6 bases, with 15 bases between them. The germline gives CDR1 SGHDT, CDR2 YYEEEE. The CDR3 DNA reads TGTGCCAGCAGCCCGGCGATTAACGGGGATACGCAGTATTTT. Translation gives CASSPAINGDTQYF. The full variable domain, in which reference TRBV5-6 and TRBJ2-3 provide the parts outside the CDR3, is DAGVTQSPTHLIKTRGQQVTLRCSPKSGHDTVSWYQQALGQGPQFIFQYYEEEERQRGNFPDRFSGHQFPNYSSELNVNALLLGDSALYLCASSPAINGDTQYFGPGTRLTVL.

CDR3 in amino acids: CASSLIQGAYGYTF. DNA for the CDR3: TGTGCCAGCAGTTTAATTCAGGGGGCCTATGGCTACACCTTC. The chain employs TRBV28 and TRBJ1-2, with 8 bases matching TRBD1. After removal of 2 bases from V and 4 bases from J, the junction contained 3 bases not matched to a gene. Germline assignment: CDR1 MDHEN and CDR2 SYDVKM. The length of the CDR3 is 14 residues.

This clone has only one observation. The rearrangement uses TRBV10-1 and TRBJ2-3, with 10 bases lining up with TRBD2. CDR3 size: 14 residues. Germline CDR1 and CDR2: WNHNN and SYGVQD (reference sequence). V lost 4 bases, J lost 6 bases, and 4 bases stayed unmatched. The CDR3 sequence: CASSVSLAGDTQYF. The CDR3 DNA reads TGCGCCAGCAGTGTTTCACTAGCGGGGGATACGCAGTATTTT.

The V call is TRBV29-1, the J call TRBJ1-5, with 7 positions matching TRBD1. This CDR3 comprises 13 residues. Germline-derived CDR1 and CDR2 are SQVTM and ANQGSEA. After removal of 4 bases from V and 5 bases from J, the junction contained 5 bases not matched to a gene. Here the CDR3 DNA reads TGCAGCGTTGGGACAGGCTTCGATCAGCCCCAGCATTTT. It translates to CSVGTGFDQPQHF.

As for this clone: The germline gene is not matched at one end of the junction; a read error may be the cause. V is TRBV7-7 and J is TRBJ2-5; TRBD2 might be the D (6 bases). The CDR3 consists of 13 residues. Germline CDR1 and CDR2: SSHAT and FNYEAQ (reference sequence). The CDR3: CASSLGLRETQYF. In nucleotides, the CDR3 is TGTGCTAGCAGCTTGGGACTTAGAGAGACCCAGTACTTC.

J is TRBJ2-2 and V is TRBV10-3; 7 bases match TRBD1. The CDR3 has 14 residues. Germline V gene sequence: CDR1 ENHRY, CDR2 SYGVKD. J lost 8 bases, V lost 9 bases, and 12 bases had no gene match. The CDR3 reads CAINNRGAIGELFF. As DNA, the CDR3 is TGTGCCATTAACAACAGGGGCGCTATAGGGGAGCTGTTTTTT.

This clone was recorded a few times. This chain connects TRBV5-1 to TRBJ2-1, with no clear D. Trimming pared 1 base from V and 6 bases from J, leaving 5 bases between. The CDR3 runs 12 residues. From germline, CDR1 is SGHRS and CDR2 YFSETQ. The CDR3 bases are TGCGCCAGCAGCTTGTCTACCAATGAGCAGTTCTTC. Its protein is CASSLSTNEQFF.